These T cell receptor beta chains were read from a single sample in a study of CD8 T cells in Susac syndrome. TCRdb processed the immunoSEQ multiplex PCR reads anew with MiXCR; each CDR3 protein has one entry. This sample yields approximately 270,000 distinct CDR3 sequences, of which 93% are seen a single time; around 0.07% belongs to the top ten. The material sequenced was CD4+ T cells from PBMCs. Receptor source: a human donor with multiple sclerosis. Each CDR3 is given with its conserved first and last residue. The D gene is left open where the match is weak. Not every row has a clone size; where given, it reads once, few, many or a size class.

D gene,V gene,clone size,J gene,CDR3 DNA,CDR3 protein
NA,TRBV30,NA,TRBJ2-1,TGTGCCTGGAGTGTCAACCGGGTTGGGAGCAATGAGCAGTTCTTC,CAWSVNRVGSNEQFF
NA,TRBV6-5,NA,TRBJ2-5,TGTGCCACCTCCCCGGTCGGCGAGACCCAGTACTTC,CATSPVGETQYF
NA,TRBV7-2,once,TRBJ2-2,TGTGCCAGCAGCCTGGTAGGGGACGGGGAGCTGTTTTTT,CASSLVGDGELFF
NA,TRBV2,NA,TRBJ2-7,TGTGCCAGCGGGGGTACCTACGAGCAGTACTTC,CASGGTYEQYF
NA,TRBV5-6,NA,TRBJ1-2,TGTGCCAGCAGCTTGGTGACGGGGAATCGGAAGGGCTACACCTTC,CASSLVTGNRKGYTF
NA,TRBV20-1,once,TRBJ2-3,TGCAGTGCTAGAGTGGGGGCAGGTGGCACAGATACGCAGTATTTT,CSARVGAGGTDTQYF
NA,TRBV27,once,TRBJ2-1,TGTGCCAGCAGTTTGACCTTACTTAGAAATGAGCAGTTCTTC,CASSLTLLRNEQFF
NA,TRBV6-6,NA,TRBJ2-7,TGTGCCAGCAGTTACTCGTCGGGGGACCTCTCCTACGAGCAGTACTTC,CASSYSSGDLSYEQYF
NA,TRBV6-6,NA,TRBJ2-5,TGTGCCAGCAGTTACTTGGGACTTCAACAAGAGACCCAGTACTTC,CASSYLGLQQETQYF
NA,TRBV12-3/TRBV12-4,NA,TRBJ2-1,TGTGCCAGCAGTTCCATAGGGGCCTACAATGAGCAGTTCTTC,CASSSIGAYNEQFF
NA,TRBV2,NA,TRBJ1-6,TGTGCCAGCAGTGACCCCCCCGACAGTTCACCCCTCCACTTT,CASSDPPDSSPLHF
NA,TRBV27,NA,TRBJ2-5,TGTGCCAGCAGTTTATCGTCCCGACAGACTGGGGAGACCCAGTACTTC,CASSLSSRQTGETQYF
NA,TRBV6-5,once,TRBJ2-1,TGTGCCAGCAGTTACTCTCACGGCCACCGCTACAATGAGCAGTTCTTC,CASSYSHGHRYNEQFF
NA,TRBV19,NA,TRBJ1-5,TGTGCCAGTAGTACCCAAAGAGGGGAAGTCAATCAGCCCCAGCATTTT,CASSTQRGEVNQPQHF
NA,TRBV7-2,NA,TRBJ1-3,TGTGCCAGCAGCCCCCGACATTGGGTTGGAAACACCATATATTTT,CASSPRHWVGNTIYF
TRBD2,TRBV27,NA,TRBJ2-1,TGTGCCAGCAGTTTAGGACTAGCTATCGATGAGCAGTTCTTC,CASSLGLAIDEQFF
NA,TRBV7-8,NA,TRBJ2-5,TGTGCCAGCAGCTTAAGGCGGACGGCCGCCCAGTACTTC,CASSLRRTAAQYF
TRBD1,TRBV4-1,NA,TRBJ2-1,TGCGCCAGCAGCCAGAACAGGGGGCGCGGGTTCTTC,CASSQNRGRGFF
TRBD1,TRBV20-1,NA,TRBJ1-5,TGCAGTGCCACAAGGGGACAGGGGAATCAGCCCCAGCATTTT,CSATRGQGNQPQHF
TRBD1,TRBV6-2/TRBV6-3,NA,TRBJ1-2,TGTGCCAGCAGTTACCGGGACAGGGGTTCTAACTATGGCTACACCTTC,CASSYRDRGSNYGYTF
NA,TRBV25-1,NA,TRBJ2-3,TGTGCCAGCAGTGGTGTTAGTATCACAGATACGCAGTATTTT,CASSGVSITDTQYF
NA,TRBV11-2,NA,TRBJ2-7,TGTGCCAGCAGCTCCTCAGGCTACGAGCAGTACTTC,CASSSSGYEQYF
TRBD2,TRBV7-8,NA,TRBJ2-1,TGTGCCAGCAGCTTAGTGATAGCGGGGGCCTTATACAATGAGCAGTTCTTC,CASSLVIAGALYNEQFF
NA,TRBV5-1,NA,TRBJ1-4,TGCGCCAGCAGCCCCCAGGGGAACGAAAAACTGTTTTTT,CASSPQGNEKLFF
TRBD2,TRBV29-1,NA,TRBJ2-2,TGCAGCGTTGCCATAGCGGGAGCGAGCACCGGGGAGCTGTTTTTT,CSVAIAGASTGELFF
TRBD2,TRBV3-1,once,TRBJ2-3,TGTGCCAGCAGCCACCCCGGGACTAGCGGGAGGGCCAGATCAGATACGCAGTATTTT,CASSHPGTSGRARSDTQYF
TRBD1,TRBV6-5,NA,TRBJ1-5,TGTGCCAGCAGTAGCCAGACAGGGCTTCAGCCCCAGCATTTT,CASSSQTGLQPQHF
TRBD2,TRBV7-9,NA,TRBJ2-3,TGTGCCAGCAGCCGAGTACCGCGGGGGGGAACTGATACGCAGTATTTT,CASSRVPRGGTDTQYF
TRBD1,TRBV28,NA,TRBJ1-6,TGTGCCAGCAGTTCGGACAGGGTCGGCTCACCCCTCCACTTT,CASSSDRVGSPLHF
NA,TRBV28,NA,TRBJ1-5,TGTGCCAGCATGTCAGGGCGCCAGCCCCAGCATTTT,CASMSGRQPQHF
NA,TRBV9,NA,TRBJ1-2,TGTGCCAGCAGCGTAGATCCAGGGACAAACTATGGCTACACCTTC,CASSVDPGTNYGYTF
NA,TRBV7-7,NA,TRBJ2-5,TGTGCTAGCAGCTTAGGGTCCCGGGGGGAGACCCAGTACTTC,CASSLGSRGETQYF
NA,TRBV5-1,NA,TRBJ2-1,TGCGCCAGCAGCTTGGCCCTGGATGAGCAGTTCTTC,CASSLALDEQFF
TRBD1,TRBV2,once,TRBJ1-5,TGTGCCAGCAGTGCGGGACAGGGGGGGAATCAGCCCCAGCATTTT,CASSAGQGGNQPQHF
TRBD1,TRBV20-1,NA,TRBJ1-5,TGCAGTGCTAGAGCGGACAGGGCCCAGCCCCAGCATTTT,CSARADRAQPQHF
NA,TRBV10-3,NA,TRBJ2-3,TGTGCCATCAGTGAGCAACAGCCGGGCACAGATACGCAGTATTTT,CAISEQQPGTDTQYF
NA,TRBV25-1,NA,TRBJ2-5,TGTGCCAGCAGTGAAGGACACAACCAAGAGACCCAGTACTTC,CASSEGHNQETQYF
NA,TRBV9,NA,TRBJ1-1,TGTGCCAGCAGCGTAGTTCCAACGAGGTTCACTGAAGCTTTCTTT,CASSVVPTRFTEAFF
TRBD2,TRBV6-4,few,TRBJ2-2,TGTGCCAGCAGCCCGGGACTAGCGGGAGCTGGGGAGCTGTTTTTT,CASSPGLAGAGELFF
NA,TRBV12-3/TRBV12-4,NA,TRBJ2-7,TGTGCCAGCACCCAGAGGGGGGGAAGCAACGAGCAGTACTTC,CASTQRGGSNEQYF
NA,TRBV18,NA,TRBJ2-4,TGTGCCAGCTCACCAACACCCCTAGCCAAAAACATTCAGTACTTC,CASSPTPLAKNIQYF
NA,TRBV3-1,NA,TRBJ1-1,TGTGCCAGCAGTCGCGGGACACCCACTGAAGCTTTCTTT,CASSRGTPTEAFF
NA,TRBV30,NA,TRBJ1-1,TGTGCCTGGAGTAGTCTGAACACTGAAGCTTTCTTT,CAWSSLNTEAFF
NA,TRBV29-1,NA,TRBJ1-1,TGCAGCGAGGGGACCCCGGGGCACGAAGCTTTCTTT,CSEGTPGHEAFF
NA,TRBV5-1,NA,TRBJ1-1,TGCGCCAGCAGCTTGCTGGGGGGCGTGAGCACTGAAGCTTTCTTT,CASSLLGGVSTEAFF
NA,TRBV3-1,NA,TRBJ2-1,TGTGCCAGCAGCCAAGATAGTGGAAATGAGCAGTTCTTC,CASSQDSGNEQFF
NA,TRBV19,NA,TRBJ1-1,TGTGCCAGTAGTATGGGGTCGGCAATAGCAAACACTGAAGCTTTCTTT,CASSMGSAIANTEAFF
TRBD2,TRBV20-1,NA,TRBJ2-1,TGCAGTGCTACGGCAGGACTAGCGGGAAAATACAATGAGCAGTTCTTC,CSATAGLAGKYNEQFF
NA,TRBV19,once,TRBJ2-3,TGTGCCACCTCCTCTAGCGCCAGCACAGATACGCAGTATTTT,CATSSSASTDTQYF
TRBD1,TRBV6-1,NA,TRBJ1-2,TGTGCCAGCAGTGTGACAGGGGCCGAGGGAGGCTACACCTTC,CASSVTGAEGGYTF
TRBD2,TRBV7-8,NA,TRBJ2-3,TGTGCCAGCAGCTTAGATTGGGCGGGGGGGGCAGATACGCAGTATTTT,CASSLDWAGGADTQYF
NA,TRBV5-6,NA,TRBJ2-6,TGTGCCAGCAGCTACAAAGCAGGCTCCCCCTCTGGGGCCAACGTCCTGACTTTC,CASSYKAGSPSGANVLTF
NA,TRBV7-9,NA,TRBJ2-1,TGTGCCAGCAGTGAAGCCAATAGCGGGTTCTTC,CASSEANSGFF
TRBD1,TRBV7-3,NA,TRBJ2-3,TGTGCCAGTAACTTCCAGGGGGCAGATACGCAGTATTTT,CASNFQGADTQYF
NA,TRBV4-2,NA,TRBJ1-5,TGTGCCAGCAGCCAAGATCCGAATAGCAATCAGCCCCAGCATTTT,CASSQDPNSNQPQHF
TRBD1,TRBV11-2,NA,TRBJ1-2,TGTGCCACCAGGGGGTTGGGGGGTCCGCCGCGGGGCTACACCTTC,CATRGLGGPPRGYTF